These 22 T cell receptor beta chains originate from one sample sequenced in a study of beta chain features in type 1 diabetes (dated by TCRdb to the late 2010s). The library was built by means of the immunoSEQ multiplex PCR assay. The entire amount of isolated RNA was reverse transcribed using the High Capacity cDNA Reverse Transcription Kit, so the sequenced TCRB transcripts were expressed ones. TCRdb took this table from immuneACCESS and kept in-frame rearrangements with V and J called. Such tables lack part of the clones; where checked against another copy, unresolved V genes explain under half of the gap, and the rest is unexplained. This sample gives under 250,000 clones in total; more than 11% of them show up just once. The top ten clonotypes cover approximately 0.018% of the sample. Study-level results and caveats: Type 1 diabetes patients showed a moderate but significant shortening of TCRB CDR3 length in all four CD4+ subsets.

These receptors are not linked to any known antigen. Material: naive CD4+ T cells from blood. The cell subset or site label on this specimen signifies: true naive CD4+ T cells. Source of these receptors: a man aged 30 to 39 with type 1 diabetes.

This clone was picked up a small number of times. The chain is built from TRBV5-4 and TRBJ2-3; D call uncertain. V was trimmed by 0 bases and J by 3 bases, leaving 11 bases between them. This CDR3 comprises 15 residues. The germline CDR1 and CDR2 sequences are SGHNT and YYREEE (reference sequence). The CDR3 region has the DNA TGTGCCAGCAGCTTGGTCGTATTCGGGACAGATACGCAGTATTTT. Translation gives CASSLVVFGTDTQYF.

V and J are TRBV7-6 and TRBJ2-1, with 7 bases identical to TRBD2. The trim removed 6 bases at V and 3 bases at J, leaving 5 bases unmatched. CDR3 size: 14 residues. Germline CDR1 and CDR2: SGHVS and FNYEAQ. This CDR3 is CASRARGVYNEQFF. As DNA, the CDR3 is TGTGCCAGCAGGGCCCGGGGGGTCTACAATGAGCAGTTCTTC.

The chain links TRBV4-1 to TRBJ2-1; TRBD2 matches at 11 bases. Germline CDR1 reads MGHRA; CDR2 reads YSYEKL. The junction had 6 bases not matched to a gene; V was cut back by 2 bases and J by 0 bases. The CDR3 sequence is 18 residues long. CDR3 in amino acids: CASSQTSGGLSSYNEQFF. The CDR3 DNA reads as TGCGCCAGCAGCCAAACTAGCGGGGGCCTGAGCTCCTACAATGAGCAGTTCTTC.

This clone appeared a few times. The chain combines TRBV9 with TRBJ2-1; D is ambiguous. V was clipped by 0 bases and J by 7 bases, with 8 bases between them. This CDR3 comprises 13 residues. CDR1 is SGDLS, CDR2 YYNGEE, per germline. The DNA of the CDR3 is TGTGCCAGCAGCGTAGTAGGAGAAAATGAGCAGTTCTTC. Translation: CASSVVGENEQFF.

This chain links TRBV5-1 with TRBJ2-2, with 8 bases identical to TRBD2. The V gene's germline CDR1 is SGHRS and CDR2 YFSETQ. The CDR3 totals 17 residues. J was trimmed by 1 base and V by 4 bases; bases with no gene match: 9. The CDR3 protein is CASSTQLGLGNTGELFF. CDR3 nucleotide sequence: TGCGCCAGCAGCACTCAACTGGGACTAGGGAACACCGGGGAGCTGTTTTTT.

This clone showed up just a few times. The V call is TRBV13, the J call TRBJ2-1; TRBD2 agrees at 10 bases. Trimming cost V 2 bases and J 3 bases; bases outside gene matches: 16. Germline V CDR1 and CDR2: PRHDT, FYEKMQ (reference sequence). The length of the CDR3 is 20 residues. For the CDR3, the DNA is TGTGCCAGCAGCTTACGCCGGTTAGCGGGGGGCCCAGGCGACTACAATGAGCAGTTCTTC. It translates to CASSLRRLAGGPGDYNEQFF. The whole variable domain, filled in from reference TRBV13 and TRBJ2-1, reads AAGVIQSPRHLIKEKRETATLKCYPIPRHDTVYWYQQGPGQDPQFLISFYEKMQSDKGSIPDRFSAQQFSDYHSELNMSSLELGDSALYFCASSLRRLAGGPGDYNEQFFGPGTRLTVL.

The chain recombines TRBV30 with TRBJ2-3; 8 bases line up with TRBD1. With V trimmed by 2 bases and J by 0 bases, 4 bases remained unmatched. Germline V gene data show CDR1 as GTSNPN and CDR2 as SVGIG (reference sequence). The CDR3 spans 15 residues. CDR3 nucleotide sequence: TGTGCCTGGAGTCCAGGGGGCGCAAGCACAGATACGCAGTATTTT. It is translated as CAWSPGGASTDTQYF.

The table lists this clone with a few counts. The chain joins TRBV30 to TRBJ2-3; 10 bases are a match to TRBD1. The CDR3 totals 15 residues. CDR1 and CDR2 from the germline V gene are GTSNPN and SVGIG (reference sequence). Germline trimming cut 2 bases from V and 3 bases from J; bases unmatched to any gene: 5. The CDR3 nucleotides are TGTGCCTGGAGTAGAGACAGGGGGCATACAGATACGCAGTATTTT. It is translated as CAWSRDRGHTDTQYF.

The chain couples TRBV6-5 to TRBJ1-2, with 8 bases aligning to TRBD1. The germline V gene has CDR1 MNHEY and CDR2 SVGAGI. J was trimmed by 7 bases and V by 4 bases; bases with no gene match: 11. This CDR3 contains 15 residues. CDR3 residues: CASSSRGQGGSGYTF. The CDR3 nucleotides read TGTGCCAGCAGTTCTCGAGGACAGGGCGGATCTGGCTACACCTTC.

The rearrangement joins TRBV6-5 to TRBJ2-5, with D possibly TRBD1 on 5 matching bases. Germline V gives CDR1 MNHEY, CDR2 SVGAGI. The CDR3 is 14 residues long. V was clipped by 7 bases and J by 5 bases, with 17 bases between them. The chain's CDR3 is CASTKQETPETQYF. Here the CDR3 DNA reads TGTGCCAGCACCAAACAGGAAACTCCTGAGACCCAGTACTTC.

The sample holds a few counts of this clone. V gene TRBV30 combines with J gene TRBJ1-1; D ambiguous. The CDR3 length is 14 residues. The germline V gene has CDR1 GTSNPN and CDR2 SVGIG (reference sequence). Deletions cut 3 bases from V and 7 bases from J, with 18 bases between. The CDR3 is CAWRLQVRSSEAFF. Written as DNA, the CDR3 is TGTGCCTGGAGGCTTCAGGTGCGAAGCAGTGAAGCTTTCTTT.

The rearrangement links TRBV13 to TRBJ2-1, with TRBD1 identical over 9 bases. CDR1 and CDR2 from the germline V gene are PRHDT and FYEKMQ (reference sequence). Unmatched junction bases numbered 9, after V lost 3 bases and J lost 0 bases. The CDR3 is 18 residues long. This CDR3 is CASSFIPGQGFSYNEQFF. The CDR3 DNA reads as TGTGCCAGCAGCTTCATACCGGGACAGGGATTCTCCTACAATGAGCAGTTCTTC. Variable domain in full (rest from reference TRBV13 and TRBJ2-1): AAGVIQSPRHLIKEKRETATLKCYPIPRHDTVYWYQQGPGQDPQFLISFYEKMQSDKGSIPDRFSAQQFSDYHSELNMSSLELGDSALYFCASSFIPGQGFSYNEQFFGPGTRLTVL.

This rearrangement joins TRBV5-1 to TRBJ2-1, with a possible D match to TRBD2 (5 bases). Per the germline V gene, CDR1 is SGHRS and CDR2 is YFSETQ. The V end was cut by 2 bases, the J end by 6 bases, with 15 bases between. The CDR3 loop spans 15 amino acids. CDR3 sequence reads: CASSLVAGLVNEQFF. As DNA, the CDR3 is TGCGCCAGCAGCTTAGTTGCGGGCCTAGTCAATGAGCAGTTCTTC. The full variable domain, completed using reference TRBV5-1 and TRBJ2-1, is KAGVTQTPRYLIKTRGQQVTLSCSPISGHRSVSWYQQTPGQGLQFLFEYFSETQRNKGNFPGRFSGRQFSNSRSEMNVSTLELGDSALYLCASSLVAGLVNEQFFGPGTRLTVL.

This clone was recorded a few times. The J gene is TRBJ1-5, the V gene TRBV28; D not resolved. There are 16 residues in the CDR3. Germline-derived CDR1 and CDR2 are MDHEN and SYDVKM. Trimming shortened V by 6 bases and J by 2 bases, and 17 bases separated the two germline ends. The CDR3 DNA follows: TGTGCCAGCAGCCCCACGGTCTCCACGGGCAATCAGCCCCAGCATTTT. Its translation: CASSPTVSTGNQPQHF.

In its sample, this clone was seen a few times. Here the CDR3 DNA reads TGTGCCAGCAGCTCGTCCTACGAGCAGTACTTC. Translating gives CASSSSYEQYF. The chain joins TRBV5-6 to TRBJ2-7; no clear D. From germline, CDR1 is SGHDT and CDR2 YYEEEE. The germline V and J ends were trimmed by 3 bases and 1 base, with 2 bases remaining between them. The CDR3 has 11 amino acids.

V is TRBV7-9 and J is TRBJ2-3; TRBD1 aligns across 9 bases. This CDR3 is 15 amino acids long. CDR1 is SEHNR and CDR2 is FQNEAQ in the germline V gene (reference sequence). The ends lost 5 bases at V and 2 bases at J; junction bases unmatched: 5. The CDR3 bases are TGTGCCAGCAGCCCGGGACAGGGACTCACAGATACGCAGTATTTT. Amino acids: CASSPGQGLTDTQYF. The full variable domain, its missing parts supplied by reference TRBV7-9 and TRBJ2-3, is DTGVSQNPRHKITKRGQNVTFRCDPISEHNRLYWYRQTLGQGPEFLTYFQNEAQLEKSRLLSDRFSAERPKGSFSTLEIQRTEQGDSAMYLCASSPGQGLTDTQYFGPGTRLTVL.

The table lists this clone with a few counts. The J gene is TRBJ1-5, the V gene TRBV11-2, with 8 bases that match TRBD1. The CDR3 runs 18 residues. Germline CDR1 reads SGHAT; CDR2 reads FQNNGV. Trimming took 5 bases from V and 3 from J; bases not matched to a gene: 15. CDR3 DNA sequence: TGTGCCAGCAGCCACACCGGGGGAACAGGGGGATTCAATCAGCCCCAGCATTTT. Translation: CASSHTGGTGGFNQPQHF.

This clone has a handful of counts. V and J are TRBV29-1 and TRBJ2-7; a possible D gene is TRBD2 (6 bases). This CDR3 comprises 12 residues. Trimming pared 3 bases from V and 4 bases from J, leaving 10 bases between. The V gene's germline CDR1 is SQVTM and CDR2 ANQGSEA. CDR3 residues: CSVEQAGYEQYF. The DNA for the CDR3 is TGCAGCGTTGAGCAGGCGGGGTACGAGCAGTACTTC.

This clone was counted only a few times. CDR3 sequence reads: CASSTLGGWYNEQFF. For the CDR3, the DNA is TGTGCCAGCAGCACCCTAGGGGGTTGGTACAATGAGCAGTTCTTC. The chain is built from TRBV9 and TRBJ2-1; D possibly corresponds to TRBD1 (6 bases). Trimming took 4 bases from V and 4 from J, leaving 15 bases between them. Germline CDR1 SGDLS, CDR2 YYNGEE. This CDR3 spans 15 amino acids.

The J gene is TRBJ2-2, the V gene TRBV11-2; 8 nucleotides align to TRBD2. Germline assignment: CDR1 SGHAT and CDR2 FQNNGV. With 3 bases clipped from V and 3 bases from J, the junction kept 9 bases outside the gene matches. The CDR3 spans 17 residues. CDR3 loop: CASSFLSGSWDTGELFF. The CDR3 nucleotides are TGTGCCAGCAGCTTCCTGAGCGGGAGCTGGGACACCGGGGAGCTGTTTTTT.

This clone was counted a few times. The chain is built from TRBV29-1 and TRBJ2-1; 9 bases are a match to TRBD1. The CDR3 spans 13 residues. Germline V lookup: CDR1 SQVTM, CDR2 ANQGSEA. J lost 3 bases, V lost 6 bases, and 3 bases had no gene match. CDR3 DNA: TGCAGCGTCCAGGGACAGGGCTACAATGAGCAGTTCTTC. Translated, it gives CSVQGQGYNEQFF.

This chain uses TRBV5-8 with TRBJ2-5; 7 bases match TRBD2. J lost 5 bases, V lost 0 bases, and 13 bases had no gene match. The CDR3 is made up of 17 amino acids. Per germline, CDR1 SGHTS and CDR2 YDEGEE. The CDR3 DNA reads as TGTGCCAGCAGCTTGGCCACGGCTAGCGGACCGTGGGAGACCCAGTACTTC. It codes for CASSLATASGPWETQYF.